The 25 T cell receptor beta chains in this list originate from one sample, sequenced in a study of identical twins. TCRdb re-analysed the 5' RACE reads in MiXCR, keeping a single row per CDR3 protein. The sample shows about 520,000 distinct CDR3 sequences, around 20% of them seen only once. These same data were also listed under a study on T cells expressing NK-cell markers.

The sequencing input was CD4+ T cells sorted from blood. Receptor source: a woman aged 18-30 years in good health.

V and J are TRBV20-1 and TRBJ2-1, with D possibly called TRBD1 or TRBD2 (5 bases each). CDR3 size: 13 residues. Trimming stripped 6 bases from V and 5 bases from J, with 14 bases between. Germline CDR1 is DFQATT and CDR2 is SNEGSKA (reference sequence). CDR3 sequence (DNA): TGCAGTGCGGACGGGACCTATCACAATGAGCAGTTCTTC. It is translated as CSADGTYHNEQFF.

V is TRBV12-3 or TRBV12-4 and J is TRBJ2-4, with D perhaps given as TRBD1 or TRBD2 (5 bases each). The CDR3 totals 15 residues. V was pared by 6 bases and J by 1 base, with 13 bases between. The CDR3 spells CASSLPGPAKNIQYF. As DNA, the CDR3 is TGTGCCAGCAGCCTCCCGGGGCCGGCCAAAAACATTCAGTACTTC.

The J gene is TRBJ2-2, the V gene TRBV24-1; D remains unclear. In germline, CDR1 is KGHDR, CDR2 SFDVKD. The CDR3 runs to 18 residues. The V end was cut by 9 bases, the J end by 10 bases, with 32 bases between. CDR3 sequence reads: CATQWGTSRRRSVEELFF. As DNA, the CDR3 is TGTGCCACCCAGTGGGGTACGAGCAGGCGACGGTCGGTCGAGGAGCTGTTTTTT.

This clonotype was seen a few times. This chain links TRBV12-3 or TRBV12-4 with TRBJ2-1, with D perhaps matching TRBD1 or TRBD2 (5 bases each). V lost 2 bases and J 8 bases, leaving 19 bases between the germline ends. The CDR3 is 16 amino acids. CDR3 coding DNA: TGTGCCAGCAGTTTAAGTCGATGGGGACCCCGTCATGAGCAGTTCTTC. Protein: CASSLSRWGPRHEQFF.

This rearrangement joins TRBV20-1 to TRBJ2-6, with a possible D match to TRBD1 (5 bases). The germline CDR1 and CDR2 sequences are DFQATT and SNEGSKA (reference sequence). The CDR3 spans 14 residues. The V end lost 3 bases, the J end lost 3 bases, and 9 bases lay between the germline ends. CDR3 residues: CSASQGYGANVLTF. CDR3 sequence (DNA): TGCAGTGCTAGCCAGGGTTATGGGGCCAACGTCCTGACTTTC.

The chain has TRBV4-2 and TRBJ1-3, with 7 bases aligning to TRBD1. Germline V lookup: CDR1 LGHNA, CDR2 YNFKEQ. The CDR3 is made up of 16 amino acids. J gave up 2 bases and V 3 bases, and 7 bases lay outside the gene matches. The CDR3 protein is CASSHPDRGPGNTIYF. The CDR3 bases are TGTGCCAGCAGCCACCCGGATAGGGGGCCTGGAAACACCATATATTTT.

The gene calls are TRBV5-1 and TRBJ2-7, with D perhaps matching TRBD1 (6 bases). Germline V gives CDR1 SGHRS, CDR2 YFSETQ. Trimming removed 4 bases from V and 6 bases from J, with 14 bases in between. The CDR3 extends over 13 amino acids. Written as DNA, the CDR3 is TGCGCCAGCAGCCCGGACAGTCGGCGCGAGCAGTACTTC. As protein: CASSPDSRREQYF. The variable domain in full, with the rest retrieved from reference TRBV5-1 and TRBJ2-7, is KAGVTQTPRYLIKTRGQQVTLSCSPISGHRSVSWYQQTPGQGLQFLFEYFSETQRNKGNFPGRFSGRQFSNSRSEMNVSTLELGDSALYLCASSPDSRREQYFGPGTRLTVT.

CDR3 sequence (DNA): TGTGCCAGCAGCCCTCCGCAACATAGCGGGAGAAGCGATGAGCAGTTCTTC. It is translated as CASSPPQHSGRSDEQFF. This chain connects TRBV7-2 to TRBJ2-1, with TRBD2 identical over 9 bases. V dropped 5 bases and J dropped 8; count of bases not matched to a gene: 16. Germline assignment: CDR1 SGHTA and CDR2 FQGNSA. This CDR3 is 17 amino acids long.

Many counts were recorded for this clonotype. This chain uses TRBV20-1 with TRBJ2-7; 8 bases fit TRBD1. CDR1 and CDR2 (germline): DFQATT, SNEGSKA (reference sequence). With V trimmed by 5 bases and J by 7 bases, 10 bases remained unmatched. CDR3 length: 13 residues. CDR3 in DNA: TGCAGTGCTCTCCGGACAGGGAGAGGAGAGCAGTACTTC. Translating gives CSALRTGRGEQYF.

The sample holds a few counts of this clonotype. The CDR3 loop is CASSQEATSSVYEQYF. The CDR3 DNA reads as TGTGCCAGCAGCCAAGAAGCGACGTCTAGCGTTTACGAGCAGTACTTC. This chain uses TRBV3-1 with TRBJ2-7; tentatively, D is TRBD2 (6 bases). The length of the CDR3 is 16 residues. Germline V gene data show CDR1 as LGHDT and CDR2 as YNNKEL (reference sequence). V lost 0 bases, J lost 4 bases, and 16 bases lay in between.

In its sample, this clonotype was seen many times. This CDR3 is CASSRWAGPDYEQYF. The CDR3 bases are TGTGCCAGCAGTCGGTGGGCAGGGCCGGACTACGAGCAGTACTTC. The rearrangement uses TRBV12-3 or TRBV12-4 and TRBJ2-7; D might be TRBD1 (5 bases). V lost 5 bases to trimming and J lost 3 bases, with 17 bases between them. This CDR3 has 15 residues.

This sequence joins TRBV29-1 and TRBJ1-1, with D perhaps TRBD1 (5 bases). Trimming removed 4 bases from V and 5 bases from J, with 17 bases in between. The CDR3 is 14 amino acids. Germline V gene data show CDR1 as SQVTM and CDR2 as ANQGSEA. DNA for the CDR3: TGCAGCGTTGTACGCAGTGGGGCGAGTACTGAAGCTTTCTTT. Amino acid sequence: CSVVRSGASTEAFF.

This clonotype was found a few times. The CDR3 loop reads CASSQQGYTEAFF. CDR3 nucleotides: TGTGCCAGCAGCCAACAGGGATACACTGAAGCTTTCTTT. This chain uses TRBV6-6 with TRBJ1-1; TRBD1 might be the D (6 bases). Germline V lookup: CDR1 MNHNY, CDR2 SVGAGI (reference sequence). V lost 6 bases and J 3 bases, leaving 11 bases between the germline ends. This CDR3 region has 13 residues.

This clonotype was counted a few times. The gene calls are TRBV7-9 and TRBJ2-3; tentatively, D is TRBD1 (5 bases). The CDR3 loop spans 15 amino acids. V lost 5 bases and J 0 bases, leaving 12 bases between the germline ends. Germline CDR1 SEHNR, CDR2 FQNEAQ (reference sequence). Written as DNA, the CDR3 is TGTGCCAGCAGCCTAGACAGTTACAGCACAGATACGCAGTATTTT. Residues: CASSLDSYSTDTQYF.

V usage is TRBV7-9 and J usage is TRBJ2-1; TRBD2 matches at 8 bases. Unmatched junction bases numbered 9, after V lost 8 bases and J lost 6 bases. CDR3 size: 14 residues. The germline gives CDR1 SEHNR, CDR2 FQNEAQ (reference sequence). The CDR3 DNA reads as TGTGCCAGCCGAGGCGGGAGGCTGCTCAATGAGCAGTTCTTC. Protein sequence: CASRGGRLLNEQFF.

CDR3 sequence reads: CASSRGSGRSNEQFF. DNA for the CDR3: TGTGCCAGCAGCAGGGGTAGCGGGAGATCTAATGAGCAGTTCTTC. The V and J genes are TRBV12-3 or TRBV12-4 and TRBJ2-1; 9 bases agree with TRBD2. V trimming: 6 bases; J trimming: 7 bases; junction bases outside the gene matches: 10. The CDR3 length is 15 residues.

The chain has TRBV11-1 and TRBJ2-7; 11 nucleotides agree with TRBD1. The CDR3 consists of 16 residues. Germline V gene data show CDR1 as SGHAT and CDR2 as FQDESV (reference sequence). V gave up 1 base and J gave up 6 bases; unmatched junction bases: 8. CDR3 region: CASSLGGTGGMSEQYF. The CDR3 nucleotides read TGTGCCAGCAGCTTAGGGGGGACAGGGGGGATGTCCGAGCAGTACTTC.

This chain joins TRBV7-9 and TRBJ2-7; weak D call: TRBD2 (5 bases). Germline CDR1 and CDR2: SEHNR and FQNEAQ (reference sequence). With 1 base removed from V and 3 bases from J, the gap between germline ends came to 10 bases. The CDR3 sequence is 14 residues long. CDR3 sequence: CASSLGRINYEQYF. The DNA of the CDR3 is TGTGCCAGCAGCTTAGGGAGGATCAACTACGAGCAGTACTTC.

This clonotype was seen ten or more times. CDR3 protein: CASSLTGGSYTF. The CDR3, as DNA: TGTGCCAGCAGTTTAACAGGGGGGAGCTACACCTTC. This chain uses TRBV12-3 or TRBV12-4 with TRBJ1-2; 8 bases align to TRBD1. Trimming took 2 bases from V and 9 from J; bases not matched to a gene: 2. This CDR3 contains 12 residues.

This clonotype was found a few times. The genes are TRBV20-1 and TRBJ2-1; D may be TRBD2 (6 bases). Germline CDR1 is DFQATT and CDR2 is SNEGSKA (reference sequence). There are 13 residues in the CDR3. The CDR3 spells CVPRDSVLNEQFF. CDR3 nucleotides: TGCGTTCCCCGGGACTCCGTCTTGAATGAGCAGTTCTTC.

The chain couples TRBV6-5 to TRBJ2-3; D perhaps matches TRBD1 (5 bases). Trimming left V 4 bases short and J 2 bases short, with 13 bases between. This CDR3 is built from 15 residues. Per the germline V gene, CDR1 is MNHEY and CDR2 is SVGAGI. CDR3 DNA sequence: TGTGCCAGCAGTTCGACACAGGTTTTCACAGATACGCAGTATTTT. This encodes CASSSTQVFTDTQYF.

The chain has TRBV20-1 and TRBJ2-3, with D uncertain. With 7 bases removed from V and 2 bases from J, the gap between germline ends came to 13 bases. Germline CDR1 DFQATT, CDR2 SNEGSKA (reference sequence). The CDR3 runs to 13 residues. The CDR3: CSETGQTTDTQYF. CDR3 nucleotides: TGCAGTGAAACCGGGCAGACCACAGATACGCAGTATTTT.

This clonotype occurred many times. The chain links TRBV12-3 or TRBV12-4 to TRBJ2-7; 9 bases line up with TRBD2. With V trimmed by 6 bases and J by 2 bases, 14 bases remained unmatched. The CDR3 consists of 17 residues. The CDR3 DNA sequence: TGTGCCAGCAGATCCGGGACTAGCTCATACAAGACCTACGAGCAGTACTTC. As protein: CASRSGTSSYKTYEQYF.

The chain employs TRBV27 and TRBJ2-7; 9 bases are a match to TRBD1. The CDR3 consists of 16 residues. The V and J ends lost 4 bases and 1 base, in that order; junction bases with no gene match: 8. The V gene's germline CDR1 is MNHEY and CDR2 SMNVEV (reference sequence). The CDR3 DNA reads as TGTGCCAGCAGTTCAAACAGGGGGCGGATTTCCTACGAGCAGTACTTC. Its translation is CASSSNRGRISYEQYF.

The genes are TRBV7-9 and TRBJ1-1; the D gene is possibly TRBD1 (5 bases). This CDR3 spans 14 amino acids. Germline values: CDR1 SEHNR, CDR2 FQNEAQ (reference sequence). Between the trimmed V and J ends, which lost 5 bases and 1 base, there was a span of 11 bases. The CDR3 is CASSRRQRNTEAFF. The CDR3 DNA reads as TGTGCCAGCAGCCGGCGACAGAGGAACACTGAAGCTTTCTTT.